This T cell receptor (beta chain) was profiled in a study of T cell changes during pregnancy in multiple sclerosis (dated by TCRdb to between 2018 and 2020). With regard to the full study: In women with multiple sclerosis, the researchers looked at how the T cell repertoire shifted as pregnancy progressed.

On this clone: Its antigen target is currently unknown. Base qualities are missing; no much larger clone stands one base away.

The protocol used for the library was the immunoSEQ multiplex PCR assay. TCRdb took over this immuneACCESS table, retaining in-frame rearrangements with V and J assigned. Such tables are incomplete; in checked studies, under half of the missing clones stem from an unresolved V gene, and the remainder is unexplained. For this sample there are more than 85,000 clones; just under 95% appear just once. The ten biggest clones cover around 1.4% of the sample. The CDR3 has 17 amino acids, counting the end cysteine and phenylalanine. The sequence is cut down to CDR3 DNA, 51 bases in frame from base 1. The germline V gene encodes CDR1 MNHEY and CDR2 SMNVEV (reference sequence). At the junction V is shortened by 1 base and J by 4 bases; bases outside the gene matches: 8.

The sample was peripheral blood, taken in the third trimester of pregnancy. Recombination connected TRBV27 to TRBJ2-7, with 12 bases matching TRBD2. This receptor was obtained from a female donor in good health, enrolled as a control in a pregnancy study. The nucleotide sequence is TGTGCCAGCAGTTTATGGTCTAGCGGGAGGGGAAATTACGAGCAGTACTTC. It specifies CASSLWSSGRGNYEQYF.